These 26 T cell receptor beta chains were sequenced from one sample in a study of Ad26.COV2.S vaccination and SARS-CoV-2 variants. The table came from immunoSEQ multiplex PCR; TCRdb's copy has only in-frame clones and leaves some out. The table shows about 280,000 clones, with over 75% occurring only once. Described treatment: some 20 received Ad26.COV2.S at low or high dose, single or two shots; about 5 received placebo; per-sample allocation not given. Specimen acquisition occurred on day 63 following the initial vaccine or placebo injection. The material was peripheral blood, obtained in a trial of Ad26.COV2.S vaccine versus placebo. These receptors all stem from a person aged 18-65 years who received the Ad26.COV2.S COVID-19 vaccine or a placebo.

Only a few counts were recorded for this clone. The chain couples TRBV6-5 to TRBJ1-1; TRBD1 agrees at 8 bases. After removal of 2 bases from V and 5 bases from J, the junction contained 7 bases not matched to a gene. Looked up from germline, CDR1 is MNHEY and CDR2 is SVGAGI. The CDR3 consists of 15 residues. CDR3 protein: CASSYHRGGKTEAFF. DNA for the CDR3: TGTGCCAGCAGTTACCACAGGGGGGGGAAAACTGAAGCTTTCTTT.

The chain is built from TRBV11-2 and TRBJ2-5, with D perhaps TRBD1 (7 bases). CDR3 length: 17 residues. The V end lost 0 bases, the J end lost 1 base, and 15 bases lay between the germline ends. The germline V gene has CDR1 SGHAT and CDR2 FQNNGV. DNA for the CDR3: TGTGCCAGCAGCTTAGACCAGGGGGGAGCTACCCAAGAGACCCAGTACTTC. As protein: CASSLDQGGATQETQYF.

The J gene is TRBJ1-2, the V gene TRBV27; D remains unclear. The CDR3 is 15 amino acids. Per germline, CDR1 MNHEY and CDR2 SMNVEV (reference sequence). V was trimmed by 3 bases and J by 2 bases, leaving 13 bases between them. For the CDR3, the DNA is TGTGCCAGCAGTTTTGGGTCCATGCCAAACTATGGCTACACCTTC. Translating gives CASSFGSMPNYGYTF.

This sequence joins TRBV5-1 and TRBJ2-7; 10 nucleotides match TRBD1. This CDR3 contains 14 residues. The V gene end was trimmed by 5 bases and the J gene end by 2 bases; junction bases not matched to a gene: 4. Per the germline V gene, CDR1 is SGHRS and CDR2 is YFSETQ. CDR3 bases: TGCGCCAGCAGAGGACAGGGGGTCCCCTACGAGCAGTACTTC. Translating it yields CASRGQGVPYEQYF.

This clone was observed once. The J gene is TRBJ2-7, the V gene TRBV27; no definite D call. The CDR3 extends over 19 amino acids. V shed 4 bases and J shed 3 bases, with 28 bases lying between them. The germline V gene has CDR1 MNHEY and CDR2 SMNVEV (reference sequence). The CDR3 DNA sequence: TGTGCCAGCAGTTCCCTTCGGTCCCCCCCCAAAACGCCAGACTACGAGCAGTACTTC. The encoded protein is CASSSLRSPPKTPDYEQYF.

This clone has a single count. V is TRBV6-1 and J is TRBJ2-6; D remains unclear. Trimming stripped 3 bases from V and 3 bases from J, with 9 bases between. The CDR3 consists of 15 residues. CDR1 and CDR2 (germline): MNHNS, SASEGT. CDR3 DNA: TGTGCCAGCAGTGACGGTGCCCTTGGGGCCAACGTCCTGACTTTC. Its translation: CASSDGALGANVLTF.

The J gene is TRBJ2-5, the V gene TRBV5-1; a possible D gene is TRBD1 (5 bases). Deletions cut 1 base from V and 0 bases from J, with 10 bases between. Germline CDR1 is SGHRS and CDR2 is YFSETQ. The CDR3 extends over 15 amino acids. CDR3 sequence (DNA): TGCGCCAGCAGCTTGCTTCAGGGAAACCAAGAGACCCAGTACTTC. Translating gives CASSLLQGNQETQYF. Full variable domain (missing parts from reference TRBV5-1 and TRBJ2-5): KAGVTQTPRYLIKTRGQQVTLSCSPISGHRSVSWYQQTPGQGLQFLFEYFSETQRNKGNFPGRFSGRQFSNSRSEMNVSTLELGDSALYLCASSLLQGNQETQYFGPGTRLLVL.

The sample holds one count of this clone. The chain employs TRBV25-1 and TRBJ2-2; D remains unclear. Germline V gives CDR1 MGHDK, CDR2 SYGVNS. V shed 3 bases and J shed 7 bases, with 18 bases lying between them. This CDR3 has 16 residues. The CDR3 reads CASSDPRLKEGGELFF. CDR3 nucleotide sequence: TGTGCCAGCAGTGATCCCCGACTTAAGGAAGGCGGGGAGCTGTTTTTT.

CDR3: CASSQGQGEYNEQFF. The CDR3 nucleotides are TGTGCCAGCAGCCAGGGACAGGGAGAATACAATGAGCAGTTCTTC. This chain connects TRBV11-2 to TRBJ2-1; 9 positions agree with TRBD1. The V gene end was trimmed by 5 bases and the J gene end by 4 bases; junction bases not matched to a gene: 6. Germline V gene sequence: CDR1 SGHAT, CDR2 FQNNGV. The CDR3 is made up of 15 amino acids.

The chain has TRBV3-1 (or the pseudogene TRBV3-2) and TRBJ2-4; 11 bases are a match to TRBD2. The CDR3 is made up of 16 amino acids. Germline V CDR1 and CDR2: LGHDT, YNNKEL (reference sequence). V lost 2 bases and J lost 5; bases outside the gene matches: 5. Here the CDR3 reads CASSQLAGGRENIQYF. DNA for the CDR3: TGTGCCAGCAGCCAACTAGCGGGGGGTCGGGAAAACATTCAGTACTTC.

This clone was picked up a small number of times. The gene calls are TRBV19 and TRBJ1-1; D is possibly TRBD1 (5 bases). CDR3 length: 14 amino acids. Trimming shortened V by 3 bases and J by 5 bases, and 13 bases separated the two germline ends. Germline V gene data show CDR1 as LNHDA and CDR2 as SQIVND (reference sequence). CDR3 bases: TGTGCCAGTAGTATCGCATCGGAGGGGACTGAAGCTTTCTTT. Amino acid sequence: CASSIASEGTEAFF.

This chain connects TRBV29-1 to TRBJ1-1, with D hard to call. CDR1 is SQVTM, CDR2 ANQGSEA, per germline. This CDR3 contains 11 residues. Trimming pared 4 bases from V and 2 bases from J, leaving 5 bases between. The DNA of the CDR3 is TGCAGCGTTGCAGTAAACACTGAAGCTTTCTTT. Its protein product is CSVAVNTEAFF.

This sequence joins TRBV11-2 and TRBJ2-2, with D unclear. Germline loops: CDR1 SGHAT, CDR2 FQNNGV. This CDR3 has 13 residues. Trimming pared 7 bases from V and 8 bases from J, leaving 14 bases between. The DNA of the CDR3 is TGTGCCAGCACCTCGGCCCCCGGGGGGGAGCTGTTTTTT. This codes for CASTSAPGGELFF.

Only a few counts were recorded for this clone. The rearrangement uses TRBV2 and TRBJ1-1; D not certain. The CDR3 has 11 residues. The V gene's germline CDR1 is SNHLY and CDR2 FYNNEI. Trimming stripped 3 bases from V and 11 bases from J, with 10 bases between. This CDR3 reads CASSDNLVAFF. In DNA, the CDR3 is TGTGCCAGCAGTGACAACCTGGTGGCTTTCTTT.

The table lists this clone with a few counts. This sequence joins TRBV28 and TRBJ2-3; 8 bases line up with TRBD2. This CDR3 region has 17 residues. CDR1 MDHEN and CDR2 SYDVKM come from the germline V gene. After removal of 5 bases from V and 1 base from J, the junction contained 11 bases not matched to a gene. The CDR3 loop reads CASSPRPGGRGTDTQYF. Here the CDR3 DNA reads TGTGCCAGCAGTCCCCGCCCGGGAGGGAGGGGCACAGATACGCAGTATTTT.

This clone was recorded once. V is TRBV5-1 and J is TRBJ1-2, with D uncertain. The germline gives CDR1 SGHRS, CDR2 YFSETQ. V was shortened by 4 bases and J by 0 bases, with 10 bases between the two germline ends. The CDR3 sequence is 14 residues long. The CDR3 region is CASSLGNTNYGYTF. CDR3 coding DNA: TGCGCCAGCAGCCTTGGAAACACTAACTATGGCTACACCTTC.

The V and J genes are TRBV3-1 (or the pseudogene TRBV3-2) and TRBJ2-2; D may be TRBD1 (5 bases). The CDR3 spans 16 residues. CDR1 and CDR2 (germline): LGHDT, YNNKEL (reference sequence). The V end lost 2 bases, the J end lost 4 bases, and 14 bases lay between the germline ends. The CDR3 protein is CASSQRISGSTGELFF. DNA of the CDR3: TGTGCCAGCAGCCAACGTATTTCAGGGTCCACCGGGGAGCTGTTTTTT.

This clone was seen a handful of times. The chain uses TRBV7-2 and TRBJ1-5; possibly TRBD1 for D (5 bases). CDR3 length: 16 amino acids. The germline gives CDR1 SGHTA, CDR2 FQGNSA. V was pared by 1 base and J by 2 bases, with 12 bases between. CDR3 residues: CASSLGGGGGNQPQHF. For the CDR3, the DNA is TGTGCCAGCAGCTTAGGCGGCGGGGGAGGCAATCAGCCCCAGCATTTT.

V usage is TRBV5-4 and J usage is TRBJ2-3, with D hard to call. Germline CDR1 SGHNT, CDR2 YYREEE (reference sequence). V was shortened by 0 bases and J by 2 bases, with 10 bases between the two germline ends. This CDR3 has 15 amino acids. DNA for the CDR3: TGTGCCAGCAGCTTGGTGGGCAGGTACACAGATACGCAGTATTTT. Protein sequence: CASSLVGRYTDTQYF.

This clone occurred once. This sample also contains other DNA sequences that code for the same CDR3. This chain uses TRBV7-2 with TRBJ2-5; D is uncertain. V was trimmed by 5 bases and J by 3 bases, leaving 4 bases between them. Germline V gene data show CDR1 as SGHTA and CDR2 as FQGNSA. This CDR3 is built from 11 residues. CDR3 bases: TGTGCCAGCAGCCCCAAAGAGACCCAGTACTTC. As protein: CASSPKETQYF.

This chain links TRBV4-2 with TRBJ2-1; the D is unclear. This CDR3 spans 15 amino acids. Trimming cost V 1 base and J 6 bases, with 13 bases left between them. Germline V gene lookup returns CDR1 LGHNA and CDR2 YNFKEQ. CDR3 sequence reads: CASSQAPAESNEQFF. The CDR3 bases are TGTGCCAGCAGCCAAGCTCCGGCCGAATCCAATGAGCAGTTCTTC.

The chain carries TRBV4-2 and TRBJ2-7; 9 bases are shared with TRBD1. V shed 3 bases and J 2 bases; nucleotides not matched to a gene: 8. This CDR3 contains 16 residues. The germline V gene encodes CDR1 LGHNA and CDR2 YNFKEQ. The CDR3 region is CASSQIPGQGTYEQYF. In nucleotides, the CDR3 is TGTGCCAGCAGCCAGATACCGGGACAGGGAACCTACGAGCAGTACTTC.

The chain recombines TRBV5-6 with TRBJ2-3; TRBD2 might be the D (6 bases). This CDR3 comprises 18 residues. Germline CDR1 SGHDT, CDR2 YYEEEE. The V and J ends lost 4 bases and 6 bases respectively, with 27 bases between them. The CDR3 sequence is CASSRTLRRDSWVDTQYF. The CDR3 nucleotides read TGTGCCAGCAGCCGGACACTCCGACGGGACTCCTGGGTGGATACGCAGTATTTT.

CDR3 protein: CASTLTSTYTDTQYF. CDR3 nucleotide sequence: TGTGCCAGCACTCTCACTTCGACATACACAGATACGCAGTATTTT. The chain combines TRBV11-2 with TRBJ2-3; D is ambiguous. Trimming removed 7 bases at V and 2 bases at J, with 16 bases between. CDR1 and CDR2 from the germline V gene are SGHAT and FQNNGV. CDR3 length: 15 amino acids.

This clone was seen only a few times. J is TRBJ1-5 and V is TRBV5-4; D unresolved. CDR1 is SGHNT and CDR2 is YYREEE in the germline V gene (reference sequence). CDR3 length: 14 residues. V was cut by 2 bases and J by 4 bases, with 10 bases left in between. The CDR3 DNA is TGTGCCAGCAGCTTTATGGGTTATAATCAGCCCCAGCATTTT. Its protein product is CASSFMGYNQPQHF.

This rearrangement joins TRBV4-2 to TRBJ1-1; D might be TRBD1 (6 bases). The CDR3 contains 15 residues. Germline CDR1 and CDR2: LGHNA and YNFKEQ. Trimming left V 4 bases short and J 6 bases short, with 18 bases between. The CDR3 coding sequence is TGTGCCAGCAGCCTCGGCGGGGGGCTGAAGTCTGAAGCTTTCTTT. Translated, it gives CASSLGGGLKSEAFF.